The clone carrying this T cell receptor (beta chain) has only a few counts. The sample belongs to a study of T cells in Graves' hyperthyroidism and ophthalmopathy. Researchers amplified the TCR beta CDR3 regions from RNA transcripts. Researchers ran a first-round RT-PCR on the TCR CDR3 using the HTBI primer set. Each CDR3 protein gets one entry after TCRdb re-called the multiplex PCR reads with MiXCR. The sample carries 800,000 or so distinct CDR3 sequences, around 39% recorded once. Germline CDR1 SQVTM, CDR2 ANQGSEA. The CDR3 extends over 12 amino acids. V shed 8 bases and J shed 5 bases, with 15 bases lying between them. Over 9 ml of fresh peripheral blood supplied the PBMCs.

The J gene is TRBJ1-1, the V gene TRBV29-1, with D possibly being TRBD1 (5 bases). The TCR comes from a man in his late teens or twenties with Graves' hyperthyroidism. The specimen was blood. The CDR3 DNA sequence: TGCAGCTCCACACCTGGGACGACTGAAGCTTTCTTT. Translating gives CSSTPGTTEAFF.